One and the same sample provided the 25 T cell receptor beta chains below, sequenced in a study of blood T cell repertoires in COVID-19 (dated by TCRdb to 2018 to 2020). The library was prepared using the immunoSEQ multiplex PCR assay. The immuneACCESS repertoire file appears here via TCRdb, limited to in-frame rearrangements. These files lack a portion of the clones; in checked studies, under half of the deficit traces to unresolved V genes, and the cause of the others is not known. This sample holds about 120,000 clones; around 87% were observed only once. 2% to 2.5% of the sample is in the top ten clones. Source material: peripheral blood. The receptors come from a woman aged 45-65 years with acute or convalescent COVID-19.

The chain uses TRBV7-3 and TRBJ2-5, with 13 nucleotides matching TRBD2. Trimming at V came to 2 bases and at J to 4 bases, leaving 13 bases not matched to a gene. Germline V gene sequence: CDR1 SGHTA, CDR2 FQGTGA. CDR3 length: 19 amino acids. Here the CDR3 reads CASSLGPSTSGGARETQYF. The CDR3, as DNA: TGTGCCAGCAGCTTAGGGCCCAGTACTAGCGGGGGGGCGAGAGAGACCCAGTACTTC.

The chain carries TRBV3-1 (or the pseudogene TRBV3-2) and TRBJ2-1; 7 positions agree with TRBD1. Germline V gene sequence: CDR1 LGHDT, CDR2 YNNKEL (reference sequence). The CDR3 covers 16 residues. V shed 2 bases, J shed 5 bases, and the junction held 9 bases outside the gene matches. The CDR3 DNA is TGTGCCAGCAGCCAAAGGTTAGAAACAGGGGACAATGAGCAGTTCTTC. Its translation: CASSQRLETGDNEQFF.

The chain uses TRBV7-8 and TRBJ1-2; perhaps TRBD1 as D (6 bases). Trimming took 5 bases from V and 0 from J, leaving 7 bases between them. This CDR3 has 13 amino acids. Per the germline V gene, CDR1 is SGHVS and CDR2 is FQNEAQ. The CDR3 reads CASSGGSNYGYTF. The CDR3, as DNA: TGTGCCAGCAGCGGGGGCTCTAACTATGGCTACACCTTC. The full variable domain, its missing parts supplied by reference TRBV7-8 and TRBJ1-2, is GAGVSQSPRYKVAKRGQDVALRCDPISGHVSLFWYQQALGQGPEFLTYFQNEAQLDKSGLPSDRFFAERPEGSVSTLKIQRTQQEDSAVYLCASSGGSNYGYTFGSGTRLTVV.

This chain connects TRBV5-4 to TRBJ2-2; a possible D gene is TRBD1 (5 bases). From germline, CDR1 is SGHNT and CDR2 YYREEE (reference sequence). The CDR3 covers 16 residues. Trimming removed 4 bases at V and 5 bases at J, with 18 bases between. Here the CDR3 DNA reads TGTGCCAGCAGCCCCCCAGTGCAGGGTGGGACCGGGGAGCTGTTTTTT. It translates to CASSPPVQGGTGELFF.

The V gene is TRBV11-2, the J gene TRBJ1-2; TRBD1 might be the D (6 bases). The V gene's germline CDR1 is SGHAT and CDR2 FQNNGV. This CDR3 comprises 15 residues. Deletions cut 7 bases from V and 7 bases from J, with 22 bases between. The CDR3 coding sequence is TGTGCCAGCACCCCTAATTCACGGGGGGCAGTTGGCTACACCTTC. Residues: CASTPNSRGAVGYTF.

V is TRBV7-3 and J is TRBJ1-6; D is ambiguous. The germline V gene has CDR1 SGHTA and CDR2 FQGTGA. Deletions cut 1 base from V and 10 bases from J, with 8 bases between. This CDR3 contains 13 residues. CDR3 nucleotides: TGTGCCAGCAGCTTAAATACACGATCACCCCTCCACTTT. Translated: CASSLNTRSPLHF. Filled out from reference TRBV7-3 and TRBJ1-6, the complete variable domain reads GAGVSQTPSNKVTEKGKYVELRCDPISGHTALYWYRQSLGQGPEFLIYFQGTGAADDSGLPNDRFFAVRPEGSVSTLKIQRTERGDSAVYLCASSLNTRSPLHFGNGTRLTVT.

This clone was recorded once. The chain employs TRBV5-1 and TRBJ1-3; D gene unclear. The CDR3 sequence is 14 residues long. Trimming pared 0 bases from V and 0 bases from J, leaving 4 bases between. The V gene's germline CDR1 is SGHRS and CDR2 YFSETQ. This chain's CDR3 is CASSLDSSGNTIYF. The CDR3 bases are TGCGCCAGCAGCTTGGACAGCTCTGGAAACACCATATATTTT.

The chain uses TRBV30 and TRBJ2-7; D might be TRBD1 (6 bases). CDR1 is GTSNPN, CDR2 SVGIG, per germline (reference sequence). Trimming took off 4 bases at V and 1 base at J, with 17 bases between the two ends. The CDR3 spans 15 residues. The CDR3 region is CAWMNSRDNSYEQYF. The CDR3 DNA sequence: TGTGCCTGGATGAACTCCCGGGACAATTCCTACGAGCAGTACTTC.

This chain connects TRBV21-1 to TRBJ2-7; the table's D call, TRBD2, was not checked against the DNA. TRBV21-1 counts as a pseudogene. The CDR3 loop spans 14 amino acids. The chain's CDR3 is CASSKEMGEDEQYF. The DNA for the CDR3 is TGTGCCAGCAGCAAAGAAATGGGAGAGGACGAGCAGTACTTC.

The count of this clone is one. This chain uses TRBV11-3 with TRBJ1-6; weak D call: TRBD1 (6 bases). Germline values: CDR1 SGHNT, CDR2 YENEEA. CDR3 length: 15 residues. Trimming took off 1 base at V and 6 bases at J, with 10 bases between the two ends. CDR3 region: CASSLGTVANSPLHF. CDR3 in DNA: TGTGCCAGCAGCTTAGGGACAGTGGCTAATTCACCCCTCCACTTT.

The CDR3 sequence: CASSITATDTQYF. The DNA of the CDR3 is TGTGCCAGCAGCATAACAGCTACAGATACGCAGTATTTT. The chain has TRBV5-6 and TRBJ2-3; D is undetermined. Trimming removed 4 bases at V and 3 bases at J, with 9 bases between. Germline lookup yields CDR1 SGHDT and CDR2 YYEEEE. CDR3 length: 13 residues. The full variable domain, completed using reference TRBV5-6 and TRBJ2-3, is DAGVTQSPTHLIKTRGQQVTLRCSPKSGHDTVSWYQQALGQGPQFIFQYYEEEERQRGNFPDRFSGHQFPNYSSELNVNALLLGDSALYLCASSITATDTQYFGPGTRLTVL.

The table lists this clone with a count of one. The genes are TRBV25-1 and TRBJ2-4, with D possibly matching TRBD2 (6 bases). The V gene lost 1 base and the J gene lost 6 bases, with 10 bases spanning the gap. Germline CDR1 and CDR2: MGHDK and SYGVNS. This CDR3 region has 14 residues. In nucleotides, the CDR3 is TGTGCCAGCAGTGAATGGGGTAGCGGAAACATTCAGTACTTC. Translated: CASSEWGSGNIQYF.

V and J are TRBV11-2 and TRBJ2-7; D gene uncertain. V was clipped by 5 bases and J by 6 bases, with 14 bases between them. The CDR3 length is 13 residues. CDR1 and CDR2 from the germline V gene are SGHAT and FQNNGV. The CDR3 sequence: CASSPERDGEQYF. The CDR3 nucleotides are TGTGCCAGCAGCCCGGAGCGAGACGGCGAGCAGTACTTC.

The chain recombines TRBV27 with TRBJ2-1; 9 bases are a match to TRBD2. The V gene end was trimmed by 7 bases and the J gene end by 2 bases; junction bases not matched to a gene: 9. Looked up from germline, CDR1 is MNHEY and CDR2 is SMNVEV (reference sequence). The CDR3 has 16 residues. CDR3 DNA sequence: TGTGCCAGCACATCGCTACTAGCGGGCCCCTACAATGAGCAGTTCTTC. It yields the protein CASTSLLAGPYNEQFF.

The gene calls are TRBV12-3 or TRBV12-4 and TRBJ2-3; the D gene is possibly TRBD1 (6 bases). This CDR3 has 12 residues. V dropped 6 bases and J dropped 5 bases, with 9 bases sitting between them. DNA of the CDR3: TGTGCCAGCAGAACAGGGCTAGATACGCAGTATTTT. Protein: CASRTGLDTQYF.

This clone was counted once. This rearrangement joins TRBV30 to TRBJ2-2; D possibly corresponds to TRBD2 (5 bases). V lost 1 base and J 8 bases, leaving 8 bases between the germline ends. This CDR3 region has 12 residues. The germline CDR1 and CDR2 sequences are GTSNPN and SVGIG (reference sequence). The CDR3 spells CAWSEAVGELFF. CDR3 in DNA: TGTGCCTGGAGTGAAGCGGTTGGGGAGCTGTTTTTT.

CDR3 sequence (DNA): TGTGCCAGCAGCGGCACAGGGGGCATCGGGGGCGGCTACACCTTC. As protein: CASSGTGGIGGGYTF. The genes are TRBV9 and TRBJ1-2, with 9 bases that match TRBD1. V trimming: 3 bases; J trimming: 8 bases; junction bases outside the gene matches: 11. This CDR3 contains 15 residues. Germline V gives CDR1 SGDLS, CDR2 YYNGEE. Combining the CDR3 with reference TRBV9 and TRBJ1-2 gives the whole variable domain DSGVTQTPKHLITATGQRVTLRCSPRSGDLSVYWYQQSLDQGLQFLIQYYNGEERAKGNILERFSAQQFPDLHSELNLSSLELGDSALYFCASSGTGGIGGGYTFGSGTRLTVV.

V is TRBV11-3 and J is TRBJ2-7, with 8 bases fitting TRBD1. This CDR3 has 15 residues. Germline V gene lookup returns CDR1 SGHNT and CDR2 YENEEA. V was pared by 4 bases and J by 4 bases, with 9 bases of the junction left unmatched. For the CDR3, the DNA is TGTGCCAGCAGCTCCCGGGACAGGTTTTCTTACGAGCAGTACTTC. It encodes CASSSRDRFSYEQYF.

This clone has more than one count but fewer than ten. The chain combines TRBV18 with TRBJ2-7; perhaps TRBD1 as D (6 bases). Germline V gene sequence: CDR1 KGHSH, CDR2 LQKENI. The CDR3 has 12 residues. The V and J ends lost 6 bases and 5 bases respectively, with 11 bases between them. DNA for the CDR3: TGTGCCAGCTCCTCCAAGGGGGACGAGCAGTACTTC. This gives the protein CASSSKGDEQYF.

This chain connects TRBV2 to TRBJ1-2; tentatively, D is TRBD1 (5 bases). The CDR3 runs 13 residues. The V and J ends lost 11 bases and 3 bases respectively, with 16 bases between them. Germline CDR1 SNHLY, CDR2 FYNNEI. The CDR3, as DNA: TGTGCCGGGCACCGGGGGGGGGACTATGGCTACACCTTC. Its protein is CAGHRGGDYGYTF.

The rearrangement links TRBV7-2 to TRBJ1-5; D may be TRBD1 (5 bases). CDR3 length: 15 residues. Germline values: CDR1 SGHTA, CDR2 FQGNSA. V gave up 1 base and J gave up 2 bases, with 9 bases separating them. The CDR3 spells CASSLGGRGNQPQHF. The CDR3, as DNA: TGTGCCAGCAGCTTAGGGGGCAGGGGCAATCAGCCCCAGCATTTT.

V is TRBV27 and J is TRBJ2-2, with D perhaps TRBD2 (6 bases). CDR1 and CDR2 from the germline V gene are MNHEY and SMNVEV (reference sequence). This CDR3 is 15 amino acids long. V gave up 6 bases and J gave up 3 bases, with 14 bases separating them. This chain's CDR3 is CASRAAGGYTGELFF. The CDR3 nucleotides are TGTGCCAGCAGGGCGGCCGGAGGGTACACCGGGGAGCTGTTTTTT.

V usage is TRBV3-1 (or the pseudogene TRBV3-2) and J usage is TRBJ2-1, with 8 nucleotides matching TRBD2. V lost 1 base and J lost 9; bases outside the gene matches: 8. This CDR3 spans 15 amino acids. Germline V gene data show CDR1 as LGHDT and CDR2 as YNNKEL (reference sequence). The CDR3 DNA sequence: TGTGCCAGCAGCCAAGCTCCCGGGACTAGGGGTGAGCAGTTCTTC. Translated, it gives CASSQAPGTRGEQFF.

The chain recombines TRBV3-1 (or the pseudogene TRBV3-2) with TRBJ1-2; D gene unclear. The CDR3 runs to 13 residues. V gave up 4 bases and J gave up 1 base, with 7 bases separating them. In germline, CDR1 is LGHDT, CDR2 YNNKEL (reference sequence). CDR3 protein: CASSLELNYGYTF. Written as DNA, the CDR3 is TGTGCCAGCAGCCTTGAACTTAACTATGGCTACACCTTC.

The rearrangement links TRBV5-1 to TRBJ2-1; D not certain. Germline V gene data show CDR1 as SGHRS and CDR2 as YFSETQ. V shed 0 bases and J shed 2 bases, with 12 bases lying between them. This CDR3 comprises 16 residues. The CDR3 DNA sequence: TGCGCCAGCAGCTTGGCCGGCCAGGCGACCTACAATGAGCAGTTCTTC. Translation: CASSLAGQATYNEQFF. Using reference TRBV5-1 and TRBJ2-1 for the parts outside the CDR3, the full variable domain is KAGVTQTPRYLIKTRGQQVTLSCSPISGHRSVSWYQQTPGQGLQFLFEYFSETQRNKGNFPGRFSGRQFSNSRSEMNVSTLELGDSALYLCASSLAGQATYNEQFFGPGTRLTVL.